Below, 32 T cell receptor beta chains from the same sample are listed, as sequenced in a study of regulatory T cells in long-lasting Graves disease. Building of the TCR beta libraries involved iRepertoire HTBI primers and Arm-PCR of CDR3 regions. MiXCR, run by TCRdb on the multiplex PCR reads, gives a single entry per CDR3 protein. Here the sample spans 600,000 to 800,000 distinct CDR3 sequences, approximately 29% being singletons. Indicated time point: persistent/refractory GD, antithyroid drugs over 5 years with positive TRAb. Researchers made the TCR library from RNA that was extracted from PBMCs. This specimen was peripheral blood mononuclear cells (PBMCs), taken when the disease was refractory, from a patient treated with antithyroid drugs. These receptors were obtained from a female donor with Graves disease.

V is TRBV5-5 and J is TRBJ2-5, with TRBD2 matching over 7 bases. This CDR3 is 15 amino acids long. With V trimmed by 3 bases and J by 2 bases, 7 bases remained unmatched. Germline CDR1 and CDR2: SGHKS and YYEKEE (reference sequence). The CDR3 sequence: CASSSERGVQETQYF. The CDR3 DNA reads as TGTGCCAGCAGCTCAGAGCGGGGCGTTCAAGAGACCCAGTACTTC.

This clonotype was seen a handful of times. The gene calls are TRBV28 and TRBJ1-1; perhaps TRBD1 as D (6 bases). V was clipped by 1 base and J by 1 base, with 10 bases between them. Germline V CDR1 and CDR2: MDHEN, SYDVKM. The CDR3 spans 15 residues. The CDR3 sequence is CASSLSRGWNTEAFF. In DNA, the CDR3 is TGTGCCAGCAGTTTATCCAGGGGTTGGAACACTGAAGCTTTCTTT.

The chain carries TRBV20-1 and TRBJ1-1; 8 bases map to TRBD1. The V gene end was trimmed by 6 bases and the J gene end by 5 bases; junction bases not matched to a gene: 17. This CDR3 is 16 amino acids long. Germline V gives CDR1 DFQATT, CDR2 SNEGSKA (reference sequence). The DNA for the CDR3 is TGCAGTGCAAAGGACAGGGATGTCGAATATGGGACTGAAGCTTTCTTT. This sequence encodes CSAKDRDVEYGTEAFF.

This clonotype turned up a few times. The V gene is TRBV12-3 or TRBV12-4, the J gene TRBJ2-5, with TRBD2 matching over 8 bases. The CDR3 is 12 amino acids. J was trimmed by 7 bases and V by 2 bases; bases with no gene match: 0. The CDR3 bases are TGTGCCAGCAGTTTACGGGAGGGGACCCAGTACTTC. This translates into CASSLREGTQYF.

This clonotype has more than one count but fewer than ten. Written as DNA, the CDR3 is TGTGCCAGCAGCCCGGGACAGGCTCGGGATTCACCCCTCCACTTT. Amino acids: CASSPGQARDSPLHF. The chain is built from TRBV7-9 and TRBJ1-6; 8 bases match TRBD1. Germline trimming cut 5 bases from V and 8 bases from J; bases unmatched to any gene: 8. This CDR3 is 15 amino acids long. The germline V gene encodes CDR1 SEHNR and CDR2 FQNEAQ (reference sequence).

This clonotype came up a few times. The chain carries TRBV10-3 and TRBJ1-1, with 8 nucleotides matching TRBD1. Trimming cost V 0 bases and J 2 bases; bases outside gene matches: 5. The CDR3 is 16 amino acids. Germline V CDR1 and CDR2: ENHRY, SYGVKD. CDR3 protein: CAISESGTGSNTEAFF. The CDR3, as DNA: TGTGCCATCAGTGAGTCTGGGACAGGATCAAACACTGAAGCTTTCTTT.

This clonotype has a handful of counts. The gene calls are TRBV5-4 and TRBJ2-5; D unclear. Per the germline V gene, CDR1 is SGHNT and CDR2 is YYREEE (reference sequence). CDR3 length: 14 residues. The ends were cut back, 0 bases at V and 2 bases at J, with 8 bases in the middle. CDR3 DNA: TGTGCCAGCAGCTTGGGGAGCGCGCAAGAGACCCAGTACTTC. Translated: CASSLGSAQETQYF.

The chain couples TRBV15 to TRBJ1-3, with D possibly matching TRBD1 (6 bases). The CDR3 runs 16 residues. In germline, CDR1 is LNHNV, CDR2 YYDKDF (reference sequence). V was trimmed by 3 bases and J by 0 bases, leaving 12 bases between them. The CDR3 region is CATSRGQGSSGNTIYF. DNA for the CDR3: TGTGCCACCAGCAGGGGTCAGGGGTCCTCTGGAAACACCATATATTTT.

The rearrangement joins TRBV19 to TRBJ1-5; TRBD1 matches at 9 bases. Looked up from germline, CDR1 is LNHDA and CDR2 is SQIVND (reference sequence). This CDR3 region has 14 residues. V lost 7 bases and J lost 6; bases outside the gene matches: 7. CDR3 region: CASKPGQGGQPQHF. CDR3 DNA sequence: TGTGCCAGTAAGCCGGGACAGGGTGGTCAGCCCCAGCATTTT.

The genes are TRBV30 and TRBJ1-1, with 9 bases fitting TRBD1. Germline-derived CDR1 and CDR2 are GTSNPN and SVGIG (reference sequence). The J segment lost 3 bases and the V segment lost 6 bases, leaving 2 bases of the junction unmatched. The CDR3 covers 12 residues. The DNA for the CDR3 is TGTGCCTGCAACAGGGGGCACACTGAAGCTTTCTTT. Translating gives CACNRGHTEAFF.

Regarding this clonotype: This may be a read error: a much more frequent sequence differs by one nucleotide. The rearrangement links TRBV2 to TRBJ1-2; weak D call: TRBD1 (5 bases). Between the trimmed V and J ends, which lost 10 bases and 7 bases, there was a span of 16 bases. The CDR3 contains 12 residues. Germline V gives CDR1 SNHLY, CDR2 FYNNEI. The CDR3 sequence is CANGGGGCGYTF. The CDR3 DNA sequence: TGTGCCAACGGTGGGGGAGGCTGTGGCTACACCTTC.

The genes are TRBV3-1 and TRBJ2-4; D uncertain. Per the germline V gene, CDR1 is LGHDT and CDR2 is YNNKEL (reference sequence). The CDR3 has 11 residues. V lost 4 bases and J 6 bases, leaving 4 bases between the germline ends. DNA of the CDR3: TGTGCCAGCAGCCCTGGAAACATTCAGTACTTC. It codes for CASSPGNIQYF.

This clonotype showed up just a few times. The chain employs TRBV6-1 and TRBJ1-2, with D unclear. V gave up 6 bases and J gave up 7 bases, with 18 bases separating them. The CDR3 has 14 amino acids. Looked up from germline, CDR1 is MNHNS and CDR2 is SASEGT. CDR3 coding DNA: TGTGCCAGCAGACTCCTGGACGGGGTGGGTGGCTACACCTTC. Its protein is CASRLLDGVGGYTF.

This clonotype was seen many times. V and J are TRBV12-3 or TRBV12-4 and TRBJ1-2; 7 nucleotides match TRBD1. V shed 3 bases, J shed 7 bases, and the junction held 5 bases outside the gene matches. This CDR3 spans 13 amino acids. The CDR3 DNA is TGTGCCAGCAGTTTGACAGGGAATGGTGGCTACACCTTC. Amino acid sequence: CASSLTGNGGYTF.

This clonotype was seen more than once but under ten times. The gene calls are TRBV20-1 and TRBJ1-2; 9 nucleotides match TRBD1. Germline V gives CDR1 DFQATT, CDR2 SNEGSKA (reference sequence). CDR3 length: 15 residues. Trimming took 6 bases from V and 5 from J; bases not matched to a gene: 13. DNA for the CDR3: TGCAGTGCAACCCCCCCCGCGACAGGGGGGTATGGCTACACCTTC. It translates to CSATPPATGGYGYTF.

The CDR3: CSAMAGLNSPLHF. DNA of the CDR3: TGCAGCGCCATGGCGGGGCTGAATTCACCCCTCCACTTT. The chain has TRBV29-1 and TRBJ1-6; possible D gene TRBD1, 5 bases. Deletions cut 7 bases from V and 7 bases from J, with 14 bases between. The CDR3 is 13 residues long. CDR1 is SQVTM and CDR2 is ANQGSEA in the germline V gene.

This clonotype turned up a few times. V gene TRBV30 combines with J gene TRBJ2-7, with D possibly TRBD2 on 6 matching bases. CDR1 is GTSNPN, CDR2 SVGIG, per germline (reference sequence). Trimming stripped 8 bases from V and 3 bases from J, with 11 bases between. The CDR3 length is 11 residues. The DNA of the CDR3 is TGTGCCGGAGGGACCCTCTACGAGCAGTACTTC. Translating it yields CAGGTLYEQYF.

This clonotype was found many times. The chain combines TRBV2 with TRBJ1-1; D might be TRBD1 (6 bases). V was trimmed by 3 bases and J by 1 base, leaving 9 bases between them. Germline V CDR1 and CDR2: SNHLY, FYNNEI. This CDR3 is built from 14 residues. Here the CDR3 reads CASSDGGRNTEAFF. DNA for the CDR3: TGTGCCAGCAGTGATGGGGGGCGGAACACTGAAGCTTTCTTT.

In this sample, this clonotype turned up a few times. V gene TRBV29-1 combines with J gene TRBJ1-5; a weak D match, TRBD1 (5 bases). The CDR3 is 14 amino acids. Between the trimmed V and J ends, which lost 5 bases and 2 bases, there was a span of 13 bases. CDR1 SQVTM and CDR2 ANQGSEA come from the germline V gene. CDR3 residues: CSVQTGGGNQPQHF. Written as DNA, the CDR3 is TGCAGCGTTCAAACAGGTGGGGGCAATCAGCCCCAGCATTTT.

This clonotype was seen a handful of times. This may be a read error: a much more frequent sequence differs by one nucleotide. The J gene is TRBJ1-2, the V gene TRBV28; D might be TRBD1 (6 bases). The CDR3 covers 15 residues. V was shortened by 7 bases and J by 4 bases, with 19 bases between the two germline ends. Per germline, CDR1 MDHEN and CDR2 SYDVKM. The DNA of the CDR3 is TGTGCCAGCAAGACCGACAGGCGCCCCATCTATGGCTACACCTTC. Encoded protein: CASKTDRRPIYGYTF.

The CDR3, as DNA: TGTGCCAGCAGCGGGATCGAGGAGGTTTCAACTGAAGCTTTCTTT. Its translation is CASSGIEEVSTEAFF. This rearrangement joins TRBV11-2 to TRBJ1-1, with D uncertain. Germline V gene data show CDR1 as SGHAT and CDR2 as FQNNGV. The V end lost 5 bases, the J end lost 5 bases, and 18 bases lay between the germline ends. The CDR3 is 15 amino acids.

This clonotype was picked up many times. The gene calls are TRBV12-3 or TRBV12-4 and TRBJ1-1; D remains unclear. This CDR3 region has 14 residues. The germline V and J ends were trimmed by 5 bases and 1 base, with 11 bases remaining between them. CDR3 in DNA: TGTGCCAGCAGTCCCGAGTCGGGGAACACTGAAGCTTTCTTT. Translated: CASSPESGNTEAFF.

The chain employs TRBV6-2 or TRBV6-3 and TRBJ2-2; a possible D gene is TRBD1 (6 bases). The CDR3 consists of 16 residues. Trimming left V 7 bases short and J 4 bases short, with 19 bases between. Germline V lookup: CDR1 MNHEY, CDR2 SVGEGT. The DNA for the CDR3 is TGTGCCAGCACTCACCCACAGGGCCGCGCCACCGGGGAGCTGTTTTTT. Its translation is CASTHPQGRATGELFF.

This clonotype was detected many times. The V gene is TRBV5-6, the J gene TRBJ2-5; D is possibly TRBD1 (5 bases). V shed 2 bases and J shed 5 bases, with 13 bases lying between them. CDR3 size: 14 residues. Germline CDR1 and CDR2: SGHDT and YYEEEE. The CDR3 nucleotides read TGTGCCAGCAGCTTCTCAGCAGGGTTGGAGACCCAGTACTTC. This gives the protein CASSFSAGLETQYF.

This clonotype turned up a few times. This could be a read error, since a much larger clone is one nucleotide away. Likely a read error: the CDR3 ends without its conserved phenylalanine or tryptophan. This chain joins TRBV2 and TRBJ2-7; TRBD1 matches 8 bases. The CDR3 sequence is 15 residues long. Germline V gene data show CDR1 as SNHLY and CDR2 as FYNNEI. Unmatched junction bases numbered 5, after V lost 4 bases and J lost 0 bases. The CDR3 DNA reads as TGTGCCAGCAGTGGACAGGGGAAGAGCTCCTACGAGCAGTACTCC. Translating it yields CASSGQGKSSYEQYS.

This clonotype has only one observation. The rearrangement joins TRBV20-1 to TRBJ2-7; TRBD2 agrees at 8 bases. The CDR3 runs to 17 residues. J was trimmed by 2 bases and V by 6 bases; bases with no gene match: 18. Germline assignment: CDR1 DFQATT and CDR2 SNEGSKA (reference sequence). CDR3 coding DNA: TGCAGTGCCAGATTCACTAGCGGTAAAATAAACCCCTACGAGCAGTACTTC. Amino acids: CSARFTSGKINPYEQYF.

The CDR3 DNA follows: TGCGCCAGCAGCCAAGAGTCGGCAAACTATGGCTACACCTTC. Amino acid sequence: CASSQESANYGYTF. This chain uses TRBV4-1 with TRBJ1-2; D remains unclear. The CDR3 totals 14 residues. Germline V lookup: CDR1 MGHRA, CDR2 YSYEKL. The V end was cut by 0 bases, the J end by 2 bases, with 7 bases between.

This clonotype has just a few counts. The chain has TRBV27 and TRBJ2-3; 12 bases line up with TRBD2. Trimming cost V 5 bases and J 0 bases; bases outside gene matches: 6. This CDR3 region has 17 residues. Germline-derived CDR1 and CDR2 are MNHEY and SMNVEV (reference sequence). CDR3 loop: CASSTATSGRSTDTQYF. The CDR3 nucleotides read TGTGCCAGCAGTACAGCCACTAGCGGGAGGAGCACAGATACGCAGTATTTT.

There are many counts of this clonotype. The V call is TRBV2, the J call TRBJ1-6; perhaps TRBD1 as D (5 bases). The CDR3 length is 15 residues. CDR1 is SNHLY, CDR2 FYNNEI, per germline. The ends were cut back, 7 bases at V and 6 bases at J, with 16 bases in the middle. The CDR3 DNA sequence: TGTGCCAGCACCTCATCGGGACCTAGTAATTCACCCCTCCACTTT. Its translation: CASTSSGPSNSPLHF.

This clonotype turned up a few times. This chain joins TRBV28 and TRBJ1-5; 11 positions agree with TRBD1. This CDR3 is 14 amino acids long. In germline, CDR1 is MDHEN, CDR2 SYDVKM. V gave up 8 bases and J gave up 5 bases; unmatched junction bases: 5. For the CDR3, the DNA is TGTGCCAGCGGCGGGACAGGGGGGTATCAGCCCCAGCATTTT. Its translation: CASGGTGGYQPQHF.

This clonotype came up a few times. The genes are TRBV5-6 and TRBJ2-7, with D perhaps TRBD2 (5 bases). This CDR3 spans 14 amino acids. Germline assignment: CDR1 SGHDT and CDR2 YYEEEE. V was trimmed by 4 bases and J by 2 bases, leaving 13 bases between them. The CDR3 sequence is CASSVRGQTYEQYF. CDR3 in DNA: TGTGCCAGCAGCGTGCGCGGGCAGACCTACGAGCAGTACTTC.

The chain links TRBV7-9 to TRBJ1-1; D may be TRBD1 (6 bases). This CDR3 is 17 amino acids long. From germline, CDR1 is SEHNR and CDR2 FQNEAQ (reference sequence). V was clipped by 3 bases and J by 0 bases, with 17 bases between them. The DNA of the CDR3 is TGTGCCAGCAGCTTCCCCCCGGGGACAACCATGAACACTGAAGCTTTCTTT. It yields the protein CASSFPPGTTMNTEAFF.